These T cell receptor beta chains were read from a single sample in a study of cytomegalovirus exposure and HLA in healthy donors. This table comes from immunoSEQ multiplex PCR, and its TCRdb copy is limited to in-frame clones, with some not included. The top ten clones hold roughly 3.9% of a sample with roughly 100,000 clones, under 85% of them seen once. The sequencing input was PBMCs. These receptors originate from a man aged 50 to 59 in good health and CMV-seropositive. Both conserved end residues are part of each CDR3. Fields, in order: clone size, V gene, D gene, J gene, CDR3 protein, CDR3 DNA. The D gene is left open where the match is weak. Rows give clone size only sometimes, using once, few, many, or a class for an expanded clone.

abundance: NA; v_gene: TRBV19; d_gene: NA; j_gene: TRBJ2-1; CDR3aa: CASSGTLVYNEQFF; CDR3nt: TGTGCCAGTAGTGGAACTCTAGTCTACAATGAGCAGTTCTTC
abundance: NA; v_gene: TRBV5-6; d_gene: TRBD2; j_gene: TRBJ2-5; CDR3aa: CASSLEGTSVQETQYF; CDR3nt: TGTGCCAGCAGCTTGGAAGGGACTAGCGTCCAAGAGACCCAGTACTTC
abundance: few; v_gene: TRBV28; d_gene: TRBD1; j_gene: TRBJ2-3; CDR3aa: CASSLRQGADTQYF; CDR3nt: TGTGCCAGCAGTCTACGACAGGGGGCAGATACGCAGTATTTT
abundance: NA; v_gene: TRBV7-8; d_gene: TRBD2; j_gene: TRBJ2-1; CDR3aa: CASSLASAGTEQFF; CDR3nt: TGTGCCAGCAGCTTAGCATCAGCGGGGACTGAGCAGTTCTTC
abundance: NA; v_gene: TRBV9; d_gene: TRBD2; j_gene: TRBJ2-1; CDR3aa: CASSVGGTGGLAGGLNEQFF; CDR3nt: TGTGCCAGCAGCGTAGGGGGGACAGGAGGCCTAGCGGGAGGGCTCAATGAGCAGTTCTTC
abundance: NA; v_gene: TRBV7-9; d_gene: TRBD1; j_gene: TRBJ1-5; CDR3aa: CASSPDRPQQPQHF; CDR3nt: TGTGCCAGCAGCCCGGACAGGCCGCAGCAGCCCCAGCATTTT
abundance: NA; v_gene: TRBV11-2; d_gene: NA; j_gene: TRBJ2-1; CDR3aa: CASSTTGWEFF; CDR3nt: TGTGCCAGCAGCACGACGGGGTGGGAGTTCTTC
abundance: NA; v_gene: TRBV6-5; d_gene: TRBD1; j_gene: TRBJ2-7; CDR3aa: CASSYSGQGAPYEQYF; CDR3nt: TGTGCCAGCAGTTACTCGGGACAGGGGGCCCCCTACGAGCAGTACTTC
abundance: few; v_gene: TRBV19; d_gene: TRBD1; j_gene: TRBJ1-2; CDR3aa: CASSPPDRGAIGYTF; CDR3nt: TGTGCCAGTAGTCCTCCGGACAGGGGAGCTATTGGCTACACCTTC
abundance: NA; v_gene: TRBV9; d_gene: NA; j_gene: TRBJ1-3; CDR3aa: CASSALFDSFTGNTIYF; CDR3nt: TGTGCCAGCAGCGCCCTTTTCGACAGCTTCACTGGAAACACCATATATTTT
abundance: NA; v_gene: TRBV2; d_gene: TRBD2; j_gene: TRBJ2-2; CDR3aa: CASRSGLAALRGTGELFF; CDR3nt: TGTGCCAGCAGATCGGGACTAGCGGCATTAAGGGGTACCGGGGAGCTGTTTTTT
abundance: NA; v_gene: TRBV6-1; d_gene: TRBD1; j_gene: TRBJ2-7; CDR3aa: CASSEETGGSYEQYF; CDR3nt: TGTGCCAGCAGTGAAGAAACAGGGGGTAGCTACGAGCAGTACTTC
abundance: NA; v_gene: TRBV30; d_gene: NA; j_gene: TRBJ1-2; CDR3aa: CAWSSSVGGYTF; CDR3nt: TGTGCCTGGAGTTCTTCCGTTGGCGGCTACACCTTC
abundance: once; v_gene: TRBV27; d_gene: TRBD2; j_gene: TRBJ2-1; CDR3aa: CASGKTGTSGLEFSYNEQFF; CDR3nt: TGTGCCAGCGGGAAAACCGGGACTAGCGGTCTAGAGTTCTCCTACAATGAGCAGTTCTTC
abundance: once; v_gene: TRBV4-3; d_gene: NA; j_gene: TRBJ2-1; CDR3aa: CASSHSPRTGDEQFF; CDR3nt: TGCGCCAGCAGCCATTCCCCCCGCACCGGGGATGAGCAGTTCTTC
abundance: NA; v_gene: TRBV5-5; d_gene: NA; j_gene: TRBJ2-7; CDR3aa: CANSFGDSGAYEQYF; CDR3nt: TGTGCCAACAGCTTTGGGGATAGCGGCGCCTACGAGCAGTACTTC
abundance: NA; v_gene: TRBV27; d_gene: TRBD1; j_gene: TRBJ2-7; CDR3aa: CASSLGGQGFYEQYF; CDR3nt: TGTGCCAGCAGTTTGGGGGGACAGGGGTTTTACGAGCAGTACTTC
abundance: NA; v_gene: TRBV27; d_gene: TRBD1; j_gene: TRBJ2-5; CDR3aa: CASRGWTGQQETQYF; CDR3nt: TGTGCCAGCAGGGGTTGGACAGGTCAGCAAGAGACCCAGTACTTC
abundance: NA; v_gene: TRBV9; d_gene: TRBD2; j_gene: TRBJ2-7; CDR3aa: CASSVGSGSQNYEQYF; CDR3nt: TGTGCCAGCAGCGTGGGGAGCGGGAGTCAAAACTACGAGCAGTACTTC
abundance: NA; v_gene: TRBV11-2; d_gene: TRBD2; j_gene: TRBJ2-7; CDR3aa: CASSLDGGRALYEQYF; CDR3nt: TGTGCCAGCAGCTTAGACGGCGGGAGGGCCCTGTACGAGCAGTACTTC
abundance: NA; v_gene: TRBV29-1; d_gene: TRBD1; j_gene: TRBJ2-5; CDR3aa: CSVRQGQETQYF; CDR3nt: TGCAGCGTAAGACAGGGCCAAGAGACCCAGTACTTC
abundance: NA; v_gene: TRBV19; d_gene: NA; j_gene: TRBJ1-1; CDR3aa: CASSISIGGLASEAFF; CDR3nt: TGTGCCAGTAGTATCAGTATAGGGGGACTAGCGAGCGAAGCTTTCTTT
abundance: NA; v_gene: TRBV6-6; d_gene: TRBD1; j_gene: TRBJ2-1; CDR3aa: CASSYGWTGGGDEQFF; CDR3nt: TGTGCCAGCAGTTACGGCTGGACAGGGGGCGGCGATGAGCAGTTCTTC
abundance: NA; v_gene: TRBV7-2; d_gene: TRBD2; j_gene: TRBJ2-7; CDR3aa: CASSNSGRVDEQYF; CDR3nt: TGTGCCAGCAGCAACAGCGGGAGGGTTGACGAGCAGTACTTC
abundance: NA; v_gene: TRBV5-1; d_gene: TRBD1; j_gene: TRBJ2-2; CDR3aa: CASSHMTGPSNTGELFF; CDR3nt: TGCGCCAGCAGCCATATGACAGGGCCATCGAACACCGGGGAGCTGTTTTTT
abundance: NA; v_gene: TRBV14; d_gene: TRBD1; j_gene: TRBJ2-7; CDR3aa: CASSRRMGQGLGYEQYF; CDR3nt: TGTGCCAGCAGCCGAAGAATGGGACAGGGCTTAGGCTACGAGCAGTACTTC
abundance: few; v_gene: TRBV5-8; d_gene: NA; j_gene: TRBJ2-1; CDR3aa: CASSLSVASDSSYNEQFF; CDR3nt: TGTGCCAGCAGCTTGAGTGTCGCAAGCGATAGCTCCTACAATGAGCAGTTCTTC
abundance: NA; v_gene: TRBV6-4; d_gene: NA; j_gene: TRBJ2-2; CDR3aa: CASARGETGELFF; CDR3nt: TGTGCCAGCGCGAGAGGAGAGACCGGGGAGCTGTTTTTT
abundance: NA; v_gene: TRBV2; d_gene: NA; j_gene: TRBJ1-5; CDR3aa: CASVLGQTSNQPQHF; CDR3nt: TGTGCCAGTGTGTTAGGACAAACTAGCAATCAGCCCCAGCATTTT
abundance: NA; v_gene: TRBV28; d_gene: NA; j_gene: TRBJ1-5; CDR3aa: CASSSSSNQPQHF; CDR3nt: TGTGCCAGCAGTTCATCATCCAATCAGCCCCAGCATTTT
abundance: NA; v_gene: TRBV19; d_gene: NA; j_gene: TRBJ2-7; CDR3aa: CASSITESSYEQYF; CDR3nt: TGTGCCAGTAGTATAACAGAGAGCTCCTACGAGCAGTACTTC
abundance: NA; v_gene: TRBV20-1; d_gene: TRBD2; j_gene: TRBJ2-5; CDR3aa: CSASGSETQYF; CDR3nt: TGCAGTGCCAGCGGGAGTGAGACCCAGTACTTC
abundance: NA; v_gene: TRBV5-4; d_gene: NA; j_gene: TRBJ2-2; CDR3aa: CASSPREGGELFF; CDR3nt: TGTGCCAGCAGCCCCCGGGAAGGGGGGGAGCTGTTTTTT
abundance: NA; v_gene: TRBV19; d_gene: NA; j_gene: TRBJ1-1; CDR3aa: CASSIGLSQAEEAFF; CDR3nt: TGTGCCAGTAGTATAGGATTGTCACAGGCGGAAGAAGCTTTCTTT
abundance: once; v_gene: TRBV6-5; d_gene: NA; j_gene: TRBJ2-2; CDR3aa: CASSSQPGLNTGELFF; CDR3nt: TGTGCCAGCAGTTCCCAACCAGGGTTGAACACCGGGGAGCTGTTTTTT
abundance: once; v_gene: TRBV2; d_gene: NA; j_gene: TRBJ1-2; CDR3aa: CASQGGRGGYGYTF; CDR3nt: TGTGCCTCCCAAGGGGGGCGCGGGGGCTATGGCTACACCTTC
abundance: NA; v_gene: TRBV14; d_gene: NA; j_gene: TRBJ2-1; CDR3aa: CASSEYFGSYNEQFF; CDR3nt: TGTGCCAGCAGCGAATACTTTGGCTCCTACAATGAGCAGTTCTTC
abundance: NA; v_gene: TRBV5-1; d_gene: NA; j_gene: TRBJ2-1; CDR3aa: CASSLGFRNLRGTNEQFF; CDR3nt: TGCGCCAGCAGCTTGGGTTTTAGAAACCTCAGAGGAACCAATGAGCAGTTCTTC
abundance: NA; v_gene: TRBV7-9; d_gene: NA; j_gene: TRBJ2-1; CDR3aa: CASSLKSRGANGQFF; CDR3nt: TGTGCCAGCAGCCTCAAGTCCCGGGGGGCAAATGGGCAGTTCTTC
abundance: NA; v_gene: TRBV9; d_gene: TRBD2; j_gene: TRBJ2-1; CDR3aa: CASSVGLAGGHRIREQFF; CDR3nt: TGTGCCAGCAGCGTTGGACTAGCGGGAGGGCACCGGATTAGGGAGCAGTTCTTC
abundance: NA; v_gene: TRBV28; d_gene: NA; j_gene: TRBJ2-5; CDR3aa: CASSLGSPHQETQYF; CDR3nt: TGTGCCAGCAGTTTGGGTAGCCCCCACCAAGAGACCCAGTACTTC
abundance: NA; v_gene: TRBV9; d_gene: NA; j_gene: TRBJ2-1; CDR3aa: CASAPDTSYNEQFF; CDR3nt: TGTGCCAGCGCGCCGGACACCTCCTACAATGAGCAGTTCTTC